This T cell receptor beta chain was sequenced in a study of cytomegalovirus exposure and HLA in healthy donors. In the PCR, 60 Vbeta and 13 Jbeta primers were used. TCRdb keeps only in-frame clones here, not all; method: immunoSEQ multiplex PCR. The sample lists about 130,000 clones, around 77% occurring once. Findings and caveats of the study: Association of a missense DCLRE1C variant with TCR beta V- and J-gene trimming was reported in a later analysis. Most TCR sequences proved rare, with some public TCRs found in many donors.

The CDR3 runs to 14 residues. Deletions cut 3 bases from V and 3 bases from J, with 9 bases between. The germline V gene encodes CDR1 MNHEY and CDR2 SMNVEV (reference sequence). With regard to this clone: The antigen is undetermined.

This receptor was taken from a woman aged 40-49 years in good health and CMV-seropositive. Sequenced input: PBMCs. V gene TRBV27 combines with J gene TRBJ2-1, with D perhaps matching TRBD2 (6 bases). The CDR3 DNA reads TGTGCCAGCAGTTTTCCCGGGAGCTACAATGAGCAGTTCTTC. This sequence encodes CASSFPGSYNEQFF.